This entry lists 19 T cell receptor beta chains sequenced from one sample in a study of cytomegalovirus exposure and HLA in healthy donors. The PCR used 60 Vbeta and 13 Jbeta primers. Profiling relied on immunoSEQ multiplex PCR, and the TCRdb table lists in-frame clones only, not all of them. The table includes roughly 150,000 clones, more than 75% detected once. What was sequenced was PBMCs. Receptors were obtained from a male donor in good health and CMV-seronegative.

The V call is TRBV29-1, the J call TRBJ1-5; 8 bases align to TRBD1. CDR1 SQVTM and CDR2 ANQGSEA come from the germline V gene. This CDR3 region has 13 residues. V shed 4 bases, J shed 7 bases, and the junction held 6 bases outside the gene matches. This chain's CDR3 is CSVGQGAAQPQHF. The CDR3 nucleotides are TGCAGCGTTGGGCAGGGGGCAGCGCAGCCCCAGCATTTT.

The rearrangement uses TRBV4-3 and TRBJ1-5, with D possibly TRBD1 on 5 matching bases. This CDR3 comprises 14 residues. The V end lost 2 bases, the J end lost 1 base, and 6 bases lay between the germline ends. Germline loops: CDR1 LGHNA, CDR2 YSLEER. For the CDR3, the DNA is TGCGCCAGCAGCCAACGACAGAGCAATCAGCCCCAGCATTTT. It translates to CASSQRQSNQPQHF.

The V call is TRBV21-1, the J call TRBJ1-1; TRBD1, the D gene given by the table, was not confirmed from the DNA. TRBV21-1 is shown as a pseudogene. The CDR3 runs 11 residues. CDR3 nucleotides: TGTGCCAGCAGCAGCAGGGCTAGAGCTTTCTTT. Its protein product is CASSSRARAFF.

The chain uses TRBV5-1 and TRBJ2-7; a weak D match, TRBD2 (5 bases). The germline V gene encodes CDR1 SGHRS and CDR2 YFSETQ. The CDR3 totals 15 residues. Trimming pared 4 bases from V and 0 bases from J, leaving 14 bases between. DNA for the CDR3: TGCGCCAGCAGCCTACGGGGAAGGACCTCCTACGAGCAGTACTTC. It specifies CASSLRGRTSYEQYF.

The chain uses TRBV9 and TRBJ2-5, with TRBD2 matching 8 bases. V gave up 8 bases and J gave up 6 bases; unmatched junction bases: 9. In germline, CDR1 is SGDLS, CDR2 YYNGEE. The length of the CDR3 is 13 residues. The CDR3 nucleotides read TGTGCCAGTGGCCGGGGGGGGGAAAAGACCCAGTACTTC. Encoded protein: CASGRGGEKTQYF.

V and J are TRBV7-8 and TRBJ1-5; 8 positions match TRBD1. CDR3 length equals 14 residues. The V gene's germline CDR1 is SGHVS and CDR2 FQNEAQ. V lost 10 bases, J lost 0 bases, and 5 bases stayed unmatched. For the CDR3, the DNA is TGTGCCACTCAGGGGACAGGTAGCAATCAGCCCCAGCATTTT. It translates to CATQGTGSNQPQHF. Based on the CDR3 plus reference TRBV7-8 and TRBJ1-5, the full variable domain is GAGVSQSPRYKVAKRGQDVALRCDPISGHVSLFWYQQALGQGPEFLTYFQNEAQLDKSGLPSDRFFAERPEGSVSTLKIQRTQQEDSAVYLCATQGTGSNQPQHFGDGTRLSIL.

The chain employs TRBV6-1 and TRBJ1-6; D not certain. The CDR3 covers 14 residues. V gave up 9 bases and J gave up 7 bases, with 16 bases separating them. CDR1 and CDR2 (germline): MNHNS, SASEGT. In DNA form, the CDR3 reads TGTGCCAGTCGAGCGACCTCAAGGAATTCACCCCTCCACTTT. Translating it yields CASRATSRNSPLHF.

The chain links TRBV4-3 to TRBJ2-5; no clear D gene. Matching the DNA end better, TRBJ2-7 makes the J call doubtful. CDR1 LGHNA and CDR2 YSLEER come from the germline V gene. The CDR3 contains 14 residues. For the CDR3, the DNA is TGCGCCAGCAGCCAAGATGCAGGCTTCCACGAGCAGTACTTC. Amino acids: CASSQDAGFHEQYF.

This chain links TRBV18 with TRBJ2-7; 9 bases are shared with TRBD1. The CDR3 has 15 residues. Germline CDR1 and CDR2: KGHSH and LQKENI. Germline trimming cut 3 bases from V and 3 bases from J; bases unmatched to any gene: 6. The DNA for the CDR3 is TGTGCCAGCTCACCTACCGGGACAGGGAACTACGAGCAGTACTTC. Protein sequence: CASSPTGTGNYEQYF.

The V and J genes are TRBV5-1 and TRBJ2-7; 9 bases match TRBD2. V was clipped by 5 bases and J by 5 bases; unmatched bases: 8. CDR3 size: 14 residues. The germline CDR1 and CDR2 sequences are SGHRS and YFSETQ. The CDR3 is CASRASGAPHEQYF. DNA for the CDR3: TGCGCCAGCAGGGCTAGCGGGGCACCCCACGAGCAGTACTTC.

The V call is TRBV18, the J call TRBJ2-1; TRBD2 matches 9 bases. The CDR3 consists of 16 residues. Germline V gives CDR1 KGHSH, CDR2 LQKENI. J gave up 4 bases and V 0 bases, and 4 bases lay outside the gene matches. CDR3 nucleotide sequence: TGTGCCAGCTCACCACCCGGCGGGAGGGTTTACAATGAGCAGTTCTTC. Amino acid sequence: CASSPPGGRVYNEQFF.

The chain carries TRBV7-2 and TRBJ2-7, with 7 bases fitting TRBD1. Trimming removed 4 bases from V and 2 bases from J; junction bases left unmatched: 8. The CDR3 consists of 15 residues. The germline V gene has CDR1 SGHTA and CDR2 FQGNSA. CDR3 bases: TGTGCCAGCAGCTCACCCCCCGGGACAGCCTACGAGCAGTACTTC. Amino acid sequence: CASSSPPGTAYEQYF.

This clone was observed a single time. This chain connects TRBV7-8 to TRBJ2-1, with 7 bases identical to TRBD2. Germline V gives CDR1 SGHVS, CDR2 FQNEAQ. The CDR3 extends over 16 amino acids. The V gene end was trimmed by 5 bases and the J gene end by 1 base; junction bases not matched to a gene: 8. In nucleotides, the CDR3 is TGTGCCAGCAGCGTTTTGGGGGAGGGTTCCTACAATGAGCAGTTCTTC. Translating it yields CASSVLGEGSYNEQFF.

The rearrangement uses TRBV29-1 and TRBJ1-1; 7 bases map to TRBD1. The ends lost 5 bases at V and 0 bases at J; junction bases unmatched: 6. The CDR3 covers 14 residues. CDR1 and CDR2 (germline): SQVTM, ANQGSEA. The CDR3 protein is CSVTLGQMNTEAFF. Here the CDR3 DNA reads TGCAGCGTTACCTTGGGACAGATGAACACTGAAGCTTTCTTT.

The chain joins TRBV10-3 to TRBJ2-3, with 8 positions matching TRBD2. The V gene end was trimmed by 6 bases and the J gene end by 2 bases; junction bases not matched to a gene: 7. This CDR3 has 15 residues. CDR1 is ENHRY, CDR2 SYGVKD, per germline. Here the CDR3 DNA reads TGTGCCATCAGCCGGGGGGGGGAACCCACAGATACGCAGTATTTT. It specifies CAISRGGEPTDTQYF.

The J gene is TRBJ1-5, the V gene TRBV7-8; 9 nucleotides agree with TRBD1. CDR3 size: 15 residues. The germline V gene encodes CDR1 SGHVS and CDR2 FQNEAQ. Trimming cost V 2 bases and J 5 bases; bases outside gene matches: 4. For the CDR3, the DNA is TGTGCCAGCAGCTTAACAGGACAGGGGTATCAGCCCCAGCATTTT. Translation: CASSLTGQGYQPQHF.

The chain carries TRBV19 and TRBJ2-7, with 7 bases identical to TRBD1. The CDR3 has 14 amino acids. With V trimmed by 5 bases and J by 0 bases, 4 bases remained unmatched. Germline values: CDR1 LNHDA, CDR2 SQIVND (reference sequence). The CDR3 protein is CASSLTGSSYEQYF. CDR3 nucleotide sequence: TGTGCCAGTAGTCTGACAGGGAGCTCCTACGAGCAGTACTTC.

The chain has TRBV28 and TRBJ2-7; 9 bases align to TRBD1. CDR3 length: 13 residues. V lost 5 bases and J lost 5; bases outside the gene matches: 4. The germline gives CDR1 MDHEN, CDR2 SYDVKM. CDR3 nucleotides: TGTGCCAGCAGTCGGACAGGGGACCACGAGCAGTACTTC. Its protein product is CASSRTGDHEQYF.

This sequence joins TRBV30 and TRBJ2-7; 8 bases align to TRBD2. Germline V gene data show CDR1 as GTSNPN and CDR2 as SVGIG (reference sequence). V was pared by 5 bases and J by 6 bases, with 9 bases of the junction left unmatched. This CDR3 region has 13 residues. CDR3 DNA: TGTGCCTGGGCGGCCGGGAGGGCCCTCGAGCAGTACTTC. This sequence encodes CAWAAGRALEQYF.